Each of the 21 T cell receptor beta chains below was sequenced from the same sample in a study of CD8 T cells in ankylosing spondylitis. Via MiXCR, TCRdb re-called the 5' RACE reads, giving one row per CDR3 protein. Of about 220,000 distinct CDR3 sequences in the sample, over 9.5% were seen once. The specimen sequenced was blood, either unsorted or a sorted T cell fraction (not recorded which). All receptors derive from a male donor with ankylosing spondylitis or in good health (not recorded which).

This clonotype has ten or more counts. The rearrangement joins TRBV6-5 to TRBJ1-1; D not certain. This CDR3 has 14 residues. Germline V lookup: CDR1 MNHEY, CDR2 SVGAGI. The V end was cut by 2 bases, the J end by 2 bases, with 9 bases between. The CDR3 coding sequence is TGTGCCAGCAGTTACGCAGCGGCTAACACTGAAGCTTTCTTT. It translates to CASSYAAANTEAFF.

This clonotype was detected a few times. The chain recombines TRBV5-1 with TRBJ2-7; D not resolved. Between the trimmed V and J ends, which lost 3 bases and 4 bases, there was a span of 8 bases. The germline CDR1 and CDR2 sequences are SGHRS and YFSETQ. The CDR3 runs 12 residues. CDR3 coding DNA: TGCGCCAGCAGCTCGGCATTGTACGAGCAGTACTTC. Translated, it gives CASSSALYEQYF. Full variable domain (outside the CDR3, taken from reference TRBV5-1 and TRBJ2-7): KAGVTQTPRYLIKTRGQQVTLSCSPISGHRSVSWYQQTPGQGLQFLFEYFSETQRNKGNFPGRFSGRQFSNSRSEMNVSTLELGDSALYLCASSSALYEQYFGPGTRLTVT.

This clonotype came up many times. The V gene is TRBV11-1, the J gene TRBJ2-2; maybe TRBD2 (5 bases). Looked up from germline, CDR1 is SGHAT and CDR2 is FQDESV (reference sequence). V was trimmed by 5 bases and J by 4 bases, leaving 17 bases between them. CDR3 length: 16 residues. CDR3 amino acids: CASSPRKGGLTGELFF. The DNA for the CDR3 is TGTGCCAGCAGCCCCCGGAAGGGCGGACTCACCGGGGAGCTGTTTTTT. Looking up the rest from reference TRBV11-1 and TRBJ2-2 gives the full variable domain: EAEVAQSPRYKITEKSQAVAFWCDPISGHATLYWYRQILGQGPELLVQFQDESVVDDSQLPKDRFSAERLKGVDSTLKIQPAELGDSAMYLCASSPRKGGLTGELFFGEGSRLTVL.

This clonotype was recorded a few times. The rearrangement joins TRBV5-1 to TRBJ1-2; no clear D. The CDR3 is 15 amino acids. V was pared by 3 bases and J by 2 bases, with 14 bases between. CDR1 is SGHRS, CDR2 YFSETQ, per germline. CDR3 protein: CASSSSWTGNYGYTF. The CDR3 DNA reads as TGCGCCAGCAGCTCCTCCTGGACGGGAAACTATGGCTACACCTTC.

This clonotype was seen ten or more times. CDR3 sequence reads: CASSGTGTGEETQYF. As DNA, the CDR3 is TGCGCCAGCAGCGGGACCGGGACGGGAGAAGAGACCCAGTACTTC. The V and J genes are TRBV5-1 and TRBJ2-5; tentatively, D is TRBD2 (6 bases). Germline V CDR1 and CDR2: SGHRS, YFSETQ. V gave up 4 bases and J gave up 3 bases, with 16 bases separating them. This CDR3 is 15 amino acids long.

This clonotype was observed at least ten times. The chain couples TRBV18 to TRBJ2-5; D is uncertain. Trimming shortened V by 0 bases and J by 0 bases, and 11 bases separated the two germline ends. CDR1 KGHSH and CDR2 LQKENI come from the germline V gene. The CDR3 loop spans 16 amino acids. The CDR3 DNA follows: TGTGCCAGCTCACCACCTATTCGTACAGACCAAGAGACCCAGTACTTC. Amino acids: CASSPPIRTDQETQYF.

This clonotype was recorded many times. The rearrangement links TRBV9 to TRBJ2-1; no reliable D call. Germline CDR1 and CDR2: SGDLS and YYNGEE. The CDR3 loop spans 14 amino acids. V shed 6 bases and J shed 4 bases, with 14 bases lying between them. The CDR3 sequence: CASKRDPDYNEQFF. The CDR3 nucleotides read TGTGCCAGCAAGAGAGACCCGGATTACAATGAGCAGTTCTTC.

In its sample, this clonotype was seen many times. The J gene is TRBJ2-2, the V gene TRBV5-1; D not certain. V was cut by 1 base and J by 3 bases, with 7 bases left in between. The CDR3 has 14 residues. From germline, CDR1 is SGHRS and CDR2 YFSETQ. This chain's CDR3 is CASSLRPDTGELFF. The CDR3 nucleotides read TGCGCCAGCAGCTTGAGGCCGGACACCGGGGAGCTGTTTTTT.

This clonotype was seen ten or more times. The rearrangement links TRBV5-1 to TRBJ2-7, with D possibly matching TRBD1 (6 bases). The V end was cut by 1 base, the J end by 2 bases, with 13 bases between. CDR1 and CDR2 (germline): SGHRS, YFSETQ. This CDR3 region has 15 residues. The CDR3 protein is CASSLSGAVTYEQYF. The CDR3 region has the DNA TGCGCCAGCAGCTTGTCAGGGGCAGTAACCTACGAGCAGTACTTC.

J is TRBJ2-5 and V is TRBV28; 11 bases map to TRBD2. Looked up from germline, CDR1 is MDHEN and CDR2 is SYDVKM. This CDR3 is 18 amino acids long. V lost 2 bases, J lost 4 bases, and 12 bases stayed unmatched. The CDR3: CASSLAFSTSGVRETQYF. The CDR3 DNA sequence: TGTGCCAGCAGTTTAGCTTTTTCGACTAGCGGGGTTCGAGAGACCCAGTACTTC. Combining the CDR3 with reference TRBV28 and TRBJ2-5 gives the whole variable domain DVKVTQSSRYLVKRTGEKVFLECVQDMDHENMFWYRQDPGLGLRLIYFSYDVKMKEKGDIPEGYSVSREKKERFSLILESASTNQTSMYLCASSLAFSTSGVRETQYFGPGTRLLVL.

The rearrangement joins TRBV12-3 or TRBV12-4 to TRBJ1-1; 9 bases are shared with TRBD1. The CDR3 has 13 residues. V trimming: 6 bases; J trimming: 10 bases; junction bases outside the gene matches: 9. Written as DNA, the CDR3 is TGTGCCAGCAGCCGGGGACAGGGTTTGGGAGCTTTCTTT. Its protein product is CASSRGQGLGAFF.

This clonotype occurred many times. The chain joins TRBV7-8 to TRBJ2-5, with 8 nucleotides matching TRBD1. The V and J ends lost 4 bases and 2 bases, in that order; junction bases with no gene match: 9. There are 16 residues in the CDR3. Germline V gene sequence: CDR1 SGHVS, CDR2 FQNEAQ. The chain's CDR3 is CASSSTGQGSQETQYF. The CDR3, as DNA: TGTGCCAGCAGCTCCACCGGACAGGGTAGTCAAGAGACCCAGTACTTC.

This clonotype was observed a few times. CDR3 nucleotide sequence: TGTGCCAGCAGCTCGTACAGGGGTACTGAAGCTTTCTTT. This gives the protein CASSSYRGTEAFF. The chain is built from TRBV13 and TRBJ1-1; 7 bases fit TRBD1. V shed 4 bases and J 5 bases; nucleotides not matched to a gene: 4. Germline V lookup: CDR1 PRHDT, CDR2 FYEKMQ (reference sequence). The CDR3 is 13 residues long.

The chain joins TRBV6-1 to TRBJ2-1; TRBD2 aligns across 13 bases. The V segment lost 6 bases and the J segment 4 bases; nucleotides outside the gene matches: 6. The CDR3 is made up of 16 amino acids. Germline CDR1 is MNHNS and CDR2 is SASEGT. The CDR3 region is CASRPPLAGGYNEQFF. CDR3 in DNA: TGTGCCAGCAGACCCCCACTAGCGGGGGGGTACAATGAGCAGTTCTTC.

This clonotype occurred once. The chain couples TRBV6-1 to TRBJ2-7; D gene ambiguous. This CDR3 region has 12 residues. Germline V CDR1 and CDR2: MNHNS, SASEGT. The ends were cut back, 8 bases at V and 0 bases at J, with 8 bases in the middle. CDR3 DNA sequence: TGTGCCAGCCGGACCATCTCCTACGAGCAGTACTTC. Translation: CASRTISYEQYF.

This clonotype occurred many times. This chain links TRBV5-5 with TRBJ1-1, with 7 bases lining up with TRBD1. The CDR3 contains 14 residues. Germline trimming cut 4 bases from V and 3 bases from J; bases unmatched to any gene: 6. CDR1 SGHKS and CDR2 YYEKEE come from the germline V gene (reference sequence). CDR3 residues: CASSLDREYTEAFF. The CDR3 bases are TGTGCCAGCAGCCTCGACAGGGAGTACACTGAAGCTTTCTTT.

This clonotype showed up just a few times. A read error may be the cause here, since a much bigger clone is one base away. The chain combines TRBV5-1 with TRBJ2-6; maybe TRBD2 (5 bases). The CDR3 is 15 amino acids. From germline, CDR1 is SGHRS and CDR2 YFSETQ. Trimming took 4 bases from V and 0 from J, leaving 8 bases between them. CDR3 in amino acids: CASSNRGSGANVLTF. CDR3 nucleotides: TGCGCCAGCAGCAACCGGGGCTCTGGGGCCAACGTCCTGACTTTC.

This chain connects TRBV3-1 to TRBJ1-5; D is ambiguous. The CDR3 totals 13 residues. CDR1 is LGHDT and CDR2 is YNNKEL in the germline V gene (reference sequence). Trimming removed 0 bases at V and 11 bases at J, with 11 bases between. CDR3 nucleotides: TGTGCCAGCAGCCAAGATCTATCCCGAGCCCAGCATTTT. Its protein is CASSQDLSRAQHF. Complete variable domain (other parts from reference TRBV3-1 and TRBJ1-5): DTAVSQTPKYLVTQMGNDKSIKCEQNLGHDTMYWYKQDSKKFLKIMFSYNNKELIINETVPNRFSPKSPDKAHLNLHINSLELGDSAVYFCASSQDLSRAQHFGDGTRLSIL.

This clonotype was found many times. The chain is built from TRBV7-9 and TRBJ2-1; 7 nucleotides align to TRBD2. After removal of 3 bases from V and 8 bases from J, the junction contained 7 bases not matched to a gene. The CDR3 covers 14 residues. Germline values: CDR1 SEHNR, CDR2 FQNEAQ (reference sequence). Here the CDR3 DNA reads TGTGCCAGCAGCTTTGAGGGTCGGGAGGATGAGCAGTTCTTC. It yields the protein CASSFEGREDEQFF.

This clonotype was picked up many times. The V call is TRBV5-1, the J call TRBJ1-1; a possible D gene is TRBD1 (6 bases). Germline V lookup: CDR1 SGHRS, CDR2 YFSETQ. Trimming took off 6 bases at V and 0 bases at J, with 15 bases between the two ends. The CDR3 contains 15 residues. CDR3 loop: CASTLGQTMNTEAFF. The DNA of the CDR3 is TGCGCCAGCACCCTAGGACAGACCATGAACACTGAAGCTTTCTTT.

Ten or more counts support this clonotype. The CDR3 spells CASSIGQTQETQYF. CDR3 DNA sequence: TGTGCCAGCAGCATCGGACAGACACAAGAGACCCAGTACTTC. This chain uses TRBV11-2 with TRBJ2-5; TRBD1 might be the D (6 bases). V shed 5 bases and J shed 2 bases, with 12 bases lying between them. CDR3 length: 14 residues. Looked up from germline, CDR1 is SGHAT and CDR2 is FQNNGV.